This entry is about one TCR beta chain. No antigen is known for it. This record belongs to a study of cytomegalovirus exposure and HLA in healthy donors. Findings of the study overall: TCR association rates varied by HLA locus in a later analysis, with DRB1 highest and HLA-C lowest. Data from an earlier analysis indicated that most TCR beta V segments were productive either about 87% or about 30% of the time. Cytomegalovirus association was assigned to around 150 TCR beta chains.

The primer mix had 60 Vbeta and 13 Jbeta primers. Clones were sequenced by immunoSEQ multiplex PCR, and TCRdb holds only the in-frame ones, with some missing. The data show 85,000 to 110,000 clones, more than 65% seen once. CDR3 size: 16 residues. V was clipped by 1 base and J by 0 bases, with 12 bases between them. Germline V gives CDR1 MGHRA, CDR2 YSYEKL. This sequence originates from a woman younger than 35 in good health and CMV-seropositive. Sequenced: PBMCs. This chain uses TRBV4-1 with TRBJ1-1; the D is unclear. This CDR3 reads CASSQGVGNLNTEAFF. The CDR3 nucleotides read TGCGCCAGCAGCCAAGGGGTCGGGAATTTGAACACTGAAGCTTTCTTT.